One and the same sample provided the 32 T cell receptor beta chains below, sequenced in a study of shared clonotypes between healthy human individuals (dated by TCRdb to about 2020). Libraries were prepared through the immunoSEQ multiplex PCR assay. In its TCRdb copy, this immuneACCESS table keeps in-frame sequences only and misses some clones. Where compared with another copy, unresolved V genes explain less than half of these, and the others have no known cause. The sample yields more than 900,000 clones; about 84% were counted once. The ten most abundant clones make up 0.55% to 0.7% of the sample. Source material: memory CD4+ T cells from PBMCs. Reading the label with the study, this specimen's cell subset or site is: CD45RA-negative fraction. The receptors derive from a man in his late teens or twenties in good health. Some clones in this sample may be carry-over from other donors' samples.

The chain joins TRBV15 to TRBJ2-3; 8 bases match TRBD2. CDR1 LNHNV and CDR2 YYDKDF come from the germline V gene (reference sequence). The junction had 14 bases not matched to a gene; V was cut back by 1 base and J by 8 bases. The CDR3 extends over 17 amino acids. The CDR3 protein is CATSRADGREAIRTQYF. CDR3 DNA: TGTGCCACCAGCAGAGCCGATGGGCGGGAGGCTATACGTACGCAGTATTTT.

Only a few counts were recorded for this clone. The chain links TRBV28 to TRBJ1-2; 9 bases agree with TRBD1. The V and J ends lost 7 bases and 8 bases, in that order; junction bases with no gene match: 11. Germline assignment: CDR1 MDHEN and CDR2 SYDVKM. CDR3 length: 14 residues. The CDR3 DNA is TGTGCCAGCACCATACCGGGACAGGGTTTCGGCTACACCTTC. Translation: CASTIPGQGFGYTF.

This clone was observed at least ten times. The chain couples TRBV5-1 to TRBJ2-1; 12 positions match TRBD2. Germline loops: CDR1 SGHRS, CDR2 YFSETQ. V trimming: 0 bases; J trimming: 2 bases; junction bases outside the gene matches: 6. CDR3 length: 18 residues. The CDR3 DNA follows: TGCGCCAGCAGCTTGGGGACTAGCGGGATAAGGACCTACAATGAGCAGTTCTTC. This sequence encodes CASSLGTSGIRTYNEQFF.

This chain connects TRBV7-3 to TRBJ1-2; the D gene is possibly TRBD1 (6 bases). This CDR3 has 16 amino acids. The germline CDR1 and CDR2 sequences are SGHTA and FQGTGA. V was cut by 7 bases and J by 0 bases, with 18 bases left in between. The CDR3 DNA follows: TGTGCCAGCACCCTAAGGACAGCAACTTCTAACTATGGCTACACCTTC. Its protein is CASTLRTATSNYGYTF.

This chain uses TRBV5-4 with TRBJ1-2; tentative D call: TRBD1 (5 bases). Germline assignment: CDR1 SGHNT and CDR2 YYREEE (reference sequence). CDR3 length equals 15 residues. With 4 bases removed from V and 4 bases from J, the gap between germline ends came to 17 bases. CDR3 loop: CASSPGGYLPYGYTF. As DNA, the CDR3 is TGTGCCAGCAGCCCGGGGGGTTACCTTCCCTATGGCTACACCTTC.

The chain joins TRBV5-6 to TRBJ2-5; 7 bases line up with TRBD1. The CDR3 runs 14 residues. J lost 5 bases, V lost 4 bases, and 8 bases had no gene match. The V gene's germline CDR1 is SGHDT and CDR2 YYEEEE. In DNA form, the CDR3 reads TGTGCCAGCAGCCAAGGTGGCAGGGGGGAGACCCAGTACTTC. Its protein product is CASSQGGRGETQYF.

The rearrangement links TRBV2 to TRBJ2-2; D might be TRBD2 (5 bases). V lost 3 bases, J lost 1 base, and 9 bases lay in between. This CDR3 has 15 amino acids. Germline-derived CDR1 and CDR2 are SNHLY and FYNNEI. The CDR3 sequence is CASSDSGLNTGELFF. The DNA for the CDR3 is TGTGCCAGCAGTGACAGCGGTTTGAACACCGGGGAGCTGTTTTTT.

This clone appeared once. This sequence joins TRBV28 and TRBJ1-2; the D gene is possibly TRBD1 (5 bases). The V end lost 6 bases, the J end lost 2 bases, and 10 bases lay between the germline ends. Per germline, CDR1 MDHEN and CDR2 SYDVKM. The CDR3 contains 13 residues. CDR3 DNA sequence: TGTGCCAGCAGGTCTCAGGGAAACTATGGCTACACCTTC. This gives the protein CASRSQGNYGYTF.

The CDR3 sequence: CASSTISGDNPYEQYF. The DNA for the CDR3 is TGTGCCAGCAGTACCATTTCGGGAGATAATCCCTACGAGCAGTACTTC. The rearrangement uses TRBV2 and TRBJ2-7, with a tentative D call TRBD2 (6 bases). The length of the CDR3 is 16 residues. V shed 5 bases and J shed 2 bases, with 19 bases lying between them. CDR1 is SNHLY, CDR2 FYNNEI, per germline.

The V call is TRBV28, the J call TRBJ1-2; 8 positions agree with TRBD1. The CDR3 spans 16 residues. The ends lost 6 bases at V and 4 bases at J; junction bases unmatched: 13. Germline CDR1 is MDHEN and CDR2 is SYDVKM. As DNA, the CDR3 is TGTGCCAGCAGCCTCTCCGGGACAGGATCCCTCTATGGCTACACCTTC. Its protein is CASSLSGTGSLYGYTF.

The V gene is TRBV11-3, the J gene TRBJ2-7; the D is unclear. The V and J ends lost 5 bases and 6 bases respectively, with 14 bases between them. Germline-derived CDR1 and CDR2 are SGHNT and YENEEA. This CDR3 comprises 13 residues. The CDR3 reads CASSATASGEQYF. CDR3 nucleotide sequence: TGTGCCAGCAGCGCAACCGCTTCGGGCGAGCAGTACTTC.

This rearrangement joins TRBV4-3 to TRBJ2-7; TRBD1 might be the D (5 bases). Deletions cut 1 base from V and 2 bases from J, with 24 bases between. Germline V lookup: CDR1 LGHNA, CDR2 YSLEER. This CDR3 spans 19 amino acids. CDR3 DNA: TGCGCCAGCAGCCAAGCCATCCCAGGGTTGGCAGGTTTACCCTACGAGCAGTACTTC. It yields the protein CASSQAIPGLAGLPYEQYF.

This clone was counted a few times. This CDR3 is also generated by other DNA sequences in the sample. Written as DNA, the CDR3 is TGTGCCAGCAGTGCTCCAAACTCCTACGAGCAGTACTTC. Encoded protein: CASSAPNSYEQYF. The chain combines TRBV6-1 with TRBJ2-7; D gene unclear. Germline V gene data show CDR1 as MNHNS and CDR2 as SASEGT. CDR3 length: 13 residues. V was trimmed by 4 bases and J by 0 bases, leaving 7 bases between them.

CDR3 in amino acids: CASSPRLGGWPNTEAFF. The CDR3 DNA is TGTGCCAGCTCACCGCGGCTGGGGGGCTGGCCGAACACTGAAGCTTTCTTT. This sequence joins TRBV18 and TRBJ1-1, with a tentative D call TRBD1 (6 bases). This CDR3 is built from 17 residues. The V end was cut by 3 bases, the J end by 1 base, with 18 bases between. Germline V lookup: CDR1 KGHSH, CDR2 LQKENI.

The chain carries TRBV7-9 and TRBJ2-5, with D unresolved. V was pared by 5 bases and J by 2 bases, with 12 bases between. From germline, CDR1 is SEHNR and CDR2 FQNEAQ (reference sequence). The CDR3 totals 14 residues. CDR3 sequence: CASSPTDLQETQYF. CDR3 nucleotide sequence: TGTGCCAGCAGCCCGACGGATCTTCAAGAGACCCAGTACTTC.

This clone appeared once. CDR3 sequence: CASSLIPTGGWDTEAFF. CDR3 DNA sequence: TGTGCCAGCAGTTTAATTCCGACAGGCGGGTGGGACACTGAAGCTTTCTTT. The chain is built from TRBV28 and TRBJ1-1; maybe TRBD1 (6 bases). The CDR3 contains 17 residues. From germline, CDR1 is MDHEN and CDR2 SYDVKM. V lost 2 bases and J lost 3, with 19 bases in between.

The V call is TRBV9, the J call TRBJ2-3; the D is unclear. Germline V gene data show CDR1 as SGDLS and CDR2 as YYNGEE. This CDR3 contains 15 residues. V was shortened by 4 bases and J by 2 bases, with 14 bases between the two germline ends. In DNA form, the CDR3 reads TGTGCCAGCAGCCCCCGGGTATTATTCACAGATACGCAGTATTTT. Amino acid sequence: CASSPRVLFTDTQYF.

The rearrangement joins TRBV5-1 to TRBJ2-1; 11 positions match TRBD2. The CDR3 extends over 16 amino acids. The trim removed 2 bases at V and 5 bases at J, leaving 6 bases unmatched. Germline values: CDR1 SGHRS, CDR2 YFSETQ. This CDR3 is CASSFSGLAVNNEQFF. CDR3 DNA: TGCGCCAGCAGCTTTTCGGGACTAGCGGTAAACAATGAGCAGTTCTTC.

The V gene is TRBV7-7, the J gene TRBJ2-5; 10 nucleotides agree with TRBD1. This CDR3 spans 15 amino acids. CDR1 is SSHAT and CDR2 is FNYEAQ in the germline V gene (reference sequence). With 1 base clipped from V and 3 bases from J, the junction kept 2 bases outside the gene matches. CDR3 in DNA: TGTGCCAGCAGCTTAGGGGGGACAGGGGAAGAGACCCAGTACTTC. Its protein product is CASSLGGTGEETQYF.

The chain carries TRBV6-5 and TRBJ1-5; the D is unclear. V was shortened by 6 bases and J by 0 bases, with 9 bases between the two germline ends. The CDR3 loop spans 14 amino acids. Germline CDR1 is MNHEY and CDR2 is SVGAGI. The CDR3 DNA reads TGTGCCAGCAGGGTAGGGTCTAGCAATCAGCCCCAGCATTTT. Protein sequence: CASRVGSSNQPQHF.

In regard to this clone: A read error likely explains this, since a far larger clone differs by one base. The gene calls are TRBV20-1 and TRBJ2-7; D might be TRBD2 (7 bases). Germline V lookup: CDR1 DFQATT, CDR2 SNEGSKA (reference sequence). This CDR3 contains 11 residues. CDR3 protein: CSAATPGGQHF. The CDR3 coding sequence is TGCAGTGCCGCAACCCCCGGGGGGCAGCACTTC.

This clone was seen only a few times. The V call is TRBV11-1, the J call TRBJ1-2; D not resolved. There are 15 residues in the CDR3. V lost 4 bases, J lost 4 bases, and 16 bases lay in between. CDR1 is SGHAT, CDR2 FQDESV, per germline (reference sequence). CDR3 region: CASSSGLRTGYGYTF. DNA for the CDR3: TGTGCCAGCAGCTCCGGACTGCGGACGGGCTATGGCTACACCTTC.

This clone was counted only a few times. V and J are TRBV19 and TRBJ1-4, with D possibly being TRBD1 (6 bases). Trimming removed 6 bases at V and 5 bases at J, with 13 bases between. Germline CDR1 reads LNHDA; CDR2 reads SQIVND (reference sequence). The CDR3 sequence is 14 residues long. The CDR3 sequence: CASSFWDTNEKLFF. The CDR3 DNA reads TGTGCCAGTAGCTTCTGGGACACCAATGAAAAACTGTTTTTT.

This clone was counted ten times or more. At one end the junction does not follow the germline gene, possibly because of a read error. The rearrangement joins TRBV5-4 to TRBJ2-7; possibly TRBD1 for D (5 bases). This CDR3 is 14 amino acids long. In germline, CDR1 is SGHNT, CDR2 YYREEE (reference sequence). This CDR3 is CASSQLTTRAPPQF. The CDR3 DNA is TGTGCCAGCAGCCAGTTGACGACCAGGGCACCACCTCAGTTC. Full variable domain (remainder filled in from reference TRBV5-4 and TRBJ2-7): ETGVTQSPTHLIKTRGQQVTLRCSSQSGHNTVSWYQQALGQGPQFIFQYYREEENGRGNFPPRFSGLQFPNYSSELNVNALELDDSALYLCASSQLTTRAPPQFGPGTRLTVT.

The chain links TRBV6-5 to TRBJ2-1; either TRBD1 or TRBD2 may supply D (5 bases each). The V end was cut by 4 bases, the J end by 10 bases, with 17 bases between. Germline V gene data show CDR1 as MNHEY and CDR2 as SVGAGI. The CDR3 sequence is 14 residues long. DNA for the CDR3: TGTGCCAGCAGTTCCGGGACGTCTACATCGGAGCAGTTCTTC. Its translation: CASSSGTSTSEQFF.

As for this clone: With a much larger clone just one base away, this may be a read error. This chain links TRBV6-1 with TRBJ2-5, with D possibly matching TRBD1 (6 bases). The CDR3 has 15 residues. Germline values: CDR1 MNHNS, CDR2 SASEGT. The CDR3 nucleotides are TGTACCAGCAGAGAACAGGGTATTGTGCAAGAGACCCAGTACTTC. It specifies CTSREQGIVQETQYF.

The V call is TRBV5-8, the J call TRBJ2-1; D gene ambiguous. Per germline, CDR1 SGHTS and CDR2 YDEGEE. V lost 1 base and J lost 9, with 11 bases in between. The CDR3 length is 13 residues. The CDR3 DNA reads TGTGCCAGCAGCTTGCAGGTTAGGACTGAGCAGTTCTTC. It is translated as CASSLQVRTEQFF.

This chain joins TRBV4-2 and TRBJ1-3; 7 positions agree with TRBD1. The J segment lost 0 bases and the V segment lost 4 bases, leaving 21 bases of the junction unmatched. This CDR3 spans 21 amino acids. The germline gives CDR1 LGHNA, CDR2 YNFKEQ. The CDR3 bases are TGTGCCAGCAGCCCCGAATGGAAGGGACAGAACCTCCGAAACTCTGGAAACACCATATATTTT. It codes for CASSPEWKGQNLRNSGNTIYF.

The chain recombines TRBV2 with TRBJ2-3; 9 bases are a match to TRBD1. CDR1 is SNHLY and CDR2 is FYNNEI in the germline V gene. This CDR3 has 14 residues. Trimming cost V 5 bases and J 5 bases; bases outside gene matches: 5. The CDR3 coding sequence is TGTGCCAGCAGTTATGACAGGGGGGTAGATACGCAGTATTTT. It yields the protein CASSYDRGVDTQYF.

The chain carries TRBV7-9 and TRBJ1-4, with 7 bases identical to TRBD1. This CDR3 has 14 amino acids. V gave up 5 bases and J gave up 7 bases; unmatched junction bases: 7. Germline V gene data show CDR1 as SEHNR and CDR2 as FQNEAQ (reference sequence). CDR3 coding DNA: TGTGCCAGCAGCAGAGGGGGCGCAGGTGAAAAACTGTTTTTT. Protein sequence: CASSRGGAGEKLFF.

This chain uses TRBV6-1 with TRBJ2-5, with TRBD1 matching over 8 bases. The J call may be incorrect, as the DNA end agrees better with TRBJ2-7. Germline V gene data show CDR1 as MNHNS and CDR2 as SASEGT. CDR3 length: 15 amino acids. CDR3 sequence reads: CASSEQGARTYEQYF. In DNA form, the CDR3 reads TGTGCCAGCAGTGAGCAGGGGGCGCGGACCTACGAGCAGTACTTC.

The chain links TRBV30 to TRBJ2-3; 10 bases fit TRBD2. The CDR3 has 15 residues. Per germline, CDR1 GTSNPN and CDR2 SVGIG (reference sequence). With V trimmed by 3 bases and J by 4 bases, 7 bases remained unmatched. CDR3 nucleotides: TGTGCCTGGAGACAAACTAGCGGGATGGCAGATACGCAGTATTTT. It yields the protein CAWRQTSGMADTQYF.